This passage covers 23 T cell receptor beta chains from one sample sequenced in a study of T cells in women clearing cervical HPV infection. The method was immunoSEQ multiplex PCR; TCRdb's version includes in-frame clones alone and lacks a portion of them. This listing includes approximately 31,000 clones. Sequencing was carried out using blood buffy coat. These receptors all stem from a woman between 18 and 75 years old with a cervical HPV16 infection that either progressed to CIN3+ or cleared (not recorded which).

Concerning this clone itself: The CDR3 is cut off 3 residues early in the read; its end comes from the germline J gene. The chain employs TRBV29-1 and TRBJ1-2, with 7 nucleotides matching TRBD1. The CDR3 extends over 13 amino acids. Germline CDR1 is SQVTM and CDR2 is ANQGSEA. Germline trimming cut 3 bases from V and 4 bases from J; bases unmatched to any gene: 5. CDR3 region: CSVDEGAIYGYTF. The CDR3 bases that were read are TGCAGCGTTGACGAGGGGGCTATCTATGGC. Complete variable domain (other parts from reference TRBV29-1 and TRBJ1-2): SAVISQKPSRDICQRGTSLTIQCQVDSQVTMMFWYRQQPGQSLTLIATANQGSEATYESGFVIDKFPISRPNLTFSTLTVSNMSPEDSSIYLCSVDEGAIYGYTFGSGTRLTVV.

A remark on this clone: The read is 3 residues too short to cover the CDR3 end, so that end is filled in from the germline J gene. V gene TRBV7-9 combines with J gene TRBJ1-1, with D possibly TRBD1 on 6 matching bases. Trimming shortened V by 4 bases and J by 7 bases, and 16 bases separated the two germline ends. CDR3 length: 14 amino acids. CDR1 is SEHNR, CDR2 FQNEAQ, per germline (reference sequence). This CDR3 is CASSSPEGGSEAFF. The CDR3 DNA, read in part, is TGTGCCAGCAGCTCTCCGGAGGGGGGGAGTGAA. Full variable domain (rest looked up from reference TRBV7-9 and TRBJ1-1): DTGVSQNPRHKITKRGQNVTFRCDPISEHNRLYWYRQTLGQGPEFLTYFQNEAQLEKSRLLSDRFSAERPKGSFSTLEIQRTEQGDSAMYLCASSSPEGGSEAFFGQGTRLTVV.

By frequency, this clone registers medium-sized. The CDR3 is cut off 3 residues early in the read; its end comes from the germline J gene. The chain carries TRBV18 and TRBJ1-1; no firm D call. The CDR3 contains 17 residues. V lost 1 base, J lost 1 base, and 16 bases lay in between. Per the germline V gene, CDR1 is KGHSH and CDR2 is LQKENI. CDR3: CASSPQPGSASNTEAFF. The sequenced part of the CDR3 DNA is TGTGCCAGCTCACCACAACCGGGTTCCGCATCGAACACTGAA.

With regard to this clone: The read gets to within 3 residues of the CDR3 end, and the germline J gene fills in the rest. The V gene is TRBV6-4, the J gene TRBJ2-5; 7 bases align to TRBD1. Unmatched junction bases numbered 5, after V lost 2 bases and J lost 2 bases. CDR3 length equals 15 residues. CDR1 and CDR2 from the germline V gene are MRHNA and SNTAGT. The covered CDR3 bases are TGTGCCAGCAGTGACGGACAGGAACCACAAGAGACC. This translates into CASSDGQEPQET. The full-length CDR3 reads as CASSDGQEPQETQYF.

The DNA read from the CDR3 is TGTGCCAGCAGCCCACGGGACAGGGAAAAGGGC. This codes for CASSPRDREKG. The whole CDR3 sequence is CASSPRDREKGYTF. The gene calls are TRBV7-6 and TRBJ1-2, with 9 bases aligning to TRBD1. The CDR3 is cut off 3 residues early in the read; its end comes from the germline J gene. The CDR3 sequence is 14 residues long. CDR1 is SGHVS, CDR2 FNYEAQ, per germline.

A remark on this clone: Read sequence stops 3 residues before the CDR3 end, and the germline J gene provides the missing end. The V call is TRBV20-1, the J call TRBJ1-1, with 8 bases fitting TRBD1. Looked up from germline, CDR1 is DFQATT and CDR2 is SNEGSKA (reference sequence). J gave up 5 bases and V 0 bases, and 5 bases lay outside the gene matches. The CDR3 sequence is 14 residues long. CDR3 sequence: CSARDPQGATEAFF. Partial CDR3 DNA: TGCAGTGCTAGAGATCCCCAGGGGGCGACTGAA.

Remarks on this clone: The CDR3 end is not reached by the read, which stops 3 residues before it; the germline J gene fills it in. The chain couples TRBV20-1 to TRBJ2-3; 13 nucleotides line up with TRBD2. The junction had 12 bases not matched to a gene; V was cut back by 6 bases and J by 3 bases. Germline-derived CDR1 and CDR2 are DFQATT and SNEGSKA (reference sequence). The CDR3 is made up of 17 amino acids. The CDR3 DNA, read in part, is TGCAGTGCAGGACCGGGACTAGCGGGAAGAGGGACAGATACG. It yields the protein CSAGPGLAGRGTDT. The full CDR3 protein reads CSAGPGLAGRGTDTQYF.

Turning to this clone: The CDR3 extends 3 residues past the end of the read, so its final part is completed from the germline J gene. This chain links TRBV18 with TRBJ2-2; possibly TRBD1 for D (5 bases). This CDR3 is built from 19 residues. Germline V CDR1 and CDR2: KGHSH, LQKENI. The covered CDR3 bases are TGTGCCAGCTCACTCGTGGGTGGCCCGGCTGGCTCTGGGGCCAACGTG. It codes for CASSLVGGPAGSGANV. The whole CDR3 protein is CASSLVGGPAGSGANVLFF.

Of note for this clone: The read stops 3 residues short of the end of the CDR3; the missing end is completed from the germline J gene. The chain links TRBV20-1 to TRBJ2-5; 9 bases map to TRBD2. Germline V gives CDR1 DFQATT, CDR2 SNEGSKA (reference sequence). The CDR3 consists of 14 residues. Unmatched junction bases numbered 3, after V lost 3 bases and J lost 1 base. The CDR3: CSASGAGGQETQYF. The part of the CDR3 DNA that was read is TGCAGTGCTAGCGGAGCGGGGGGCCAAGAGACC.

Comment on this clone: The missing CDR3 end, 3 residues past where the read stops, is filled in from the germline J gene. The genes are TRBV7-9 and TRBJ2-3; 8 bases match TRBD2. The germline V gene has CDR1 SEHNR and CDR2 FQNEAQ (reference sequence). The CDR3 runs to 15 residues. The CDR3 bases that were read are TGTGCCAGCAGCTCTATCCTCACTAGCGGAGAGACG. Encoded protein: CASSSILTSGET. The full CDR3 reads CASSSILTSGETQYF. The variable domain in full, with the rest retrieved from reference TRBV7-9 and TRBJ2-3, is DTGVSQNPRHKITKRGQNVTFRCDPISEHNRLYWYRQTLGQGPEFLTYFQNEAQLEKSRLLSDRFSAERPKGSFSTLEIQRTEQGDSAMYLCASSSILTSGETQYFGPGTRLTVL.

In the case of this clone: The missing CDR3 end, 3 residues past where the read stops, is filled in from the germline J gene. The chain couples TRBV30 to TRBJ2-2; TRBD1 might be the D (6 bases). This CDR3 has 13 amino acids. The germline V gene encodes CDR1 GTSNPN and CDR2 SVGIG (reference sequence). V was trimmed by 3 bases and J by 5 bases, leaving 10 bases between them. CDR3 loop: CAWSLGGTGELFF. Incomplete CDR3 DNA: TGTGCCTGGAGCCTAGGGGGTACCGGGGAG. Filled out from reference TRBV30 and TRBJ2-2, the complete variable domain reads SQTIHQWPATLVQPVGSPLSLECTVEGTSNPNLYWYRQAAGRGLQLLFYSVGIGQISSEVPQNLSASRPQDRQFILSSKKLLLSDSGFYLCAWSLGGTGELFFGEGSRLTVL.

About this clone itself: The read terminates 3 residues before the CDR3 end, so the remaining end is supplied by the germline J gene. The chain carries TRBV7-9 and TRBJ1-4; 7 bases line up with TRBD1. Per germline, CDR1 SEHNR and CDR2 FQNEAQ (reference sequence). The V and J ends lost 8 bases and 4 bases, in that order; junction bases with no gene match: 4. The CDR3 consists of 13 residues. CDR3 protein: CASRGQSNEKLFF. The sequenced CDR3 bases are TGTGCCAGCCGGGGACAGAGTAATGAAAAA.

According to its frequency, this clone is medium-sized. The CDR3 here is CASSQFPRVVDTEAFF. The CDR3 DNA, read in part, is TGCGCCAGCAGTCAATTCCCGAGGGTTGTTGACACTGAA. The gene calls are TRBV23-1 and TRBJ1-1; D call uncertain. The DNA ends 3 residues before the CDR3 does, and the rest of the CDR3 is filled in from the germline J gene. Being an ORF, TRBV23-1 has a function that is uncertain. The CDR3 spans 16 residues. The V end was cut by 1 base, the J end by 3 bases, with 15 bases between.

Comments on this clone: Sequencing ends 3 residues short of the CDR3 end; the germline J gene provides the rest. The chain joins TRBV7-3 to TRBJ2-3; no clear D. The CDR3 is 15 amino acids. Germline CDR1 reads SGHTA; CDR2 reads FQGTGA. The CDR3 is CASSLTGAAQETQYF. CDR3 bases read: TGTGCCAGCAGCTTAACGGGCGCCGCCCAAGAGACG.

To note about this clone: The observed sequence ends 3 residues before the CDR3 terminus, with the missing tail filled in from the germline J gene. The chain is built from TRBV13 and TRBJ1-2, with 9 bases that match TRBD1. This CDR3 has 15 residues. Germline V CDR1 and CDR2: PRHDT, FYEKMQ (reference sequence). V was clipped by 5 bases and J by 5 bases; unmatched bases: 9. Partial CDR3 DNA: TGTGCCAGCAGCCTGGACAGGGGTTTCTATTATGGC. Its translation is CASSLDRGFYYG. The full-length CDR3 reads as CASSLDRGFYYGYTF.

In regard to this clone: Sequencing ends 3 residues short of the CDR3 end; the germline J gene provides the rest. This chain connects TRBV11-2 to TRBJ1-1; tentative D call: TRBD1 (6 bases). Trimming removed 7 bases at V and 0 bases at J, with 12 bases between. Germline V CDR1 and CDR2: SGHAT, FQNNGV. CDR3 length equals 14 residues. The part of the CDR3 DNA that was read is TGTGCCAGCACAATCGGACAGATGAACACTGAA. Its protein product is CASTIGQMNTE. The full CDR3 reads CASTIGQMNTEAFF.

CDR3: CASSQSTGGVDTEAFF. The CDR3 bases that were read are TGCGCCAGCAGTCAATCAACAGGGGGCGTGGACACTGAA. J is TRBJ1-1 and V is TRBV23-1, with TRBD1 identical over 9 bases. The read terminates 3 residues ahead of where the CDR3 ends, so the germline J gene completes it. TRBV23-1 is identified as an open reading frame with a role that is uncertain. The ends lost 0 bases at V and 3 bases at J; junction bases unmatched: 5. The CDR3 spans 16 residues.

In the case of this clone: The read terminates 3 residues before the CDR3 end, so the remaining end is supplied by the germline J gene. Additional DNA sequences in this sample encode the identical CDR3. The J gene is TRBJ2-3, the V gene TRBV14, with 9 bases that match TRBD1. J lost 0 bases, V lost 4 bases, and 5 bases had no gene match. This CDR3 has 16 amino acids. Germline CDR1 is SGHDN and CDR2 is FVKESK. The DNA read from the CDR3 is TGTGCCAGCAGCCCGACAGGGGGGAGCAGCACAGATACG. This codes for CASSPTGGSSTDT. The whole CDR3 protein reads CASSPTGGSSTDTQYF.

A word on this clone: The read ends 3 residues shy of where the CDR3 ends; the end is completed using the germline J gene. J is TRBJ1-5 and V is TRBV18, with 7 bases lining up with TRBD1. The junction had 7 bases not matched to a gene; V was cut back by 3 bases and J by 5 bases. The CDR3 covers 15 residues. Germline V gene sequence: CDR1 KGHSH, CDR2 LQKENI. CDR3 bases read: TGTGCCAGCTCACCGACAGGGTCCCCCTATCAGCCC. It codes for CASSPTGSPYQP. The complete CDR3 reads CASSPTGSPYQPQHF.

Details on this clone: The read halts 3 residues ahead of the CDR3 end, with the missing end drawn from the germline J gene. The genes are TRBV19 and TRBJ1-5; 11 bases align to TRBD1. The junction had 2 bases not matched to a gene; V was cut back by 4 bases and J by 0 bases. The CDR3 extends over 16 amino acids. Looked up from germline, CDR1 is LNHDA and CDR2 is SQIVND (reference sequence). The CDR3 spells CASSTGQGGSNQPQHF. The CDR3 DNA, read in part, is TGTGCCAGTAGTACGGGACAGGGGGGTAGCAATCAGCCC.

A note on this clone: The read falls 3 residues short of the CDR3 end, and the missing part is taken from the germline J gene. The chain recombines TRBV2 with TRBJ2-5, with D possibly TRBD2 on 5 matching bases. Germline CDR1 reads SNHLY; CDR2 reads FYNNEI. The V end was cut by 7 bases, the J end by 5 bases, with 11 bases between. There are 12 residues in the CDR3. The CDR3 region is CASKPSYETQYF. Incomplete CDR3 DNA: TGTGCCAGCAAACCTAGCTACGAGACC.

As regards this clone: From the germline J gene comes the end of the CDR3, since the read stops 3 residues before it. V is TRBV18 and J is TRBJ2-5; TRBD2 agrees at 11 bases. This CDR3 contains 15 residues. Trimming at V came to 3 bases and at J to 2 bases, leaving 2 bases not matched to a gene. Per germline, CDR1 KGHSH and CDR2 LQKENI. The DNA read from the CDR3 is TGTGCCAGCTCACCGGGACTAGCGGTACAAGAGACC. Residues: CASSPGLAVQET. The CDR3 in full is CASSPGLAVQETQYF.

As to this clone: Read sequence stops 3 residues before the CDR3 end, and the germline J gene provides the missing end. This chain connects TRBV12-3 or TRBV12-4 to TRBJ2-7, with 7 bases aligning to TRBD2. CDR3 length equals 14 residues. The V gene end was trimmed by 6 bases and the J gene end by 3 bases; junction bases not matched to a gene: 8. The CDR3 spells CASSAEGLVYEQYF. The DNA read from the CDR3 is TGTGCCAGCAGCGCAGAAGGACTAGTCTACGAG.